Presented here are 15 T cell receptor beta chains from one specimen sequenced in a study of beta chain features in type 1 diabetes. Expressed TCRB transcripts were sequenced, since all the RNA that had been isolated was reverse transcribed. The assay was immunoSEQ multiplex PCR, and TCRdb's table has in-frame clones only and misses some. Counted here are 150,000 to 200,000 clones, less than 9.5% occurring once; the ten biggest clones make up under 2.5%. The sequencing sample was made of central memory CD4+ T cells from blood. All receptors come from a young woman in good health.

J is TRBJ2-7 and V is TRBV7-2; D is perhaps TRBD1 (7 bases). CDR3 size: 15 residues. CDR1 is SGHTA, CDR2 FQGNSA, per germline. V was clipped by 2 bases and J by 5 bases, with 16 bases between them. The CDR3 DNA is TGTGCCAGCAGCTTAATGGAGGGGGCAAACAACGAGCAGTACTTC. This gives the protein CASSLMEGANNEQYF.

This clone has just a few counts. The rearrangement links TRBV7-9 to TRBJ1-1; TRBD1 matches at 9 bases. The CDR3 extends over 12 amino acids. Germline V lookup: CDR1 SEHNR, CDR2 FQNEAQ (reference sequence). The V segment lost 6 bases and the J segment 12 bases; nucleotides outside the gene matches: 8. CDR3 loop: CASSLGQGTPFF. The CDR3, as DNA: TGTGCCAGCAGTTTGGGACAGGGAACGCCTTTCTTT.

This clone turned up a few times. V and J are TRBV14 and TRBJ1-1, with D perhaps TRBD1 (5 bases). This CDR3 region has 13 residues. V lost 4 bases and J 1 base, leaving 7 bases between the germline ends. CDR1 and CDR2 from the germline V gene are SGHDN and FVKESK. This CDR3 reads CASSLQENTEAFF. CDR3 bases: TGTGCCAGCAGCCTACAGGAGAACACTGAAGCTTTCTTT.

The V call is TRBV2, the J call TRBJ2-2; TRBD2 is a possible D gene (6 bases). Trimming left V 8 bases short and J 5 bases short, with 12 bases between. CDR3 length: 13 amino acids. Germline V CDR1 and CDR2: SNHLY, FYNNEI. CDR3 sequence: CASLGGSTGELFF. The CDR3 DNA reads TGTGCCAGCCTCGGGGGTAGTACCGGGGAGCTGTTTTTT.

This rearrangement joins TRBV4-1 to TRBJ2-5; D gene ambiguous. The CDR3 consists of 15 residues. With 1 base removed from V and 5 bases from J, the gap between germline ends came to 14 bases. Per the germline V gene, CDR1 is MGHRA and CDR2 is YSYEKL. The CDR3, as DNA: TGCGCCAGCAGCCAAGGGCTCCTAGGTCGGGAGACCCAGTACTTC. Translation: CASSQGLLGRETQYF.

The chain combines TRBV18 with TRBJ2-6, with D possibly being TRBD2 (6 bases). V shed 11 bases and J shed 0 bases, with 11 bases lying between them. The CDR3 loop spans 14 amino acids. Germline V gene data show CDR1 as KGHSH and CDR2 as LQKENI. The DNA of the CDR3 is TGTGCCGGAAGGGAGGACTCTGGGGCCAACGTCCTGACTTTC. This gives the protein CAGREDSGANVLTF. Full variable domain (remainder filled in from reference TRBV18 and TRBJ2-6): NAGVMQNPRHLVRRRGQEARLRCSPMKGHSHVYWYRQLPEEGLKFMVYLQKENIIDESGMPKERFSAEFPKEGPSILRIQQVVRGDSAAYFCAGREDSGANVLTFGAGSRLTVL.

This chain links TRBV5-5 with TRBJ2-7; D not certain. The ends were cut back, 1 base at V and 11 bases at J, with 10 bases in the middle. The CDR3 is 11 amino acids. Germline lookup yields CDR1 SGHKS and CDR2 YYEKEE (reference sequence). CDR3 coding DNA: TGTGCCAGCAGCTTGTCCCTCCGGGAGTACTTC. Its protein is CASSLSLREYF.

The V gene is TRBV5-1, the J gene TRBJ2-5; 7 bases align to TRBD1. V trimming: 3 bases; J trimming: 9 bases; junction bases outside the gene matches: 11. The CDR3 length is 14 residues. Germline V CDR1 and CDR2: SGHRS, YFSETQ. CDR3 protein: CASSSRQGEGAQYF. DNA of the CDR3: TGCGCCAGCAGCTCCCGACAGGGAGAGGGGGCCCAGTACTTC.

This clone was seen repeatedly, ten times or more. The chain is built from TRBV4-3 and TRBJ2-1; 8 nucleotides align to TRBD2. Per the germline V gene, CDR1 is LGHNA and CDR2 is YSLEER. The CDR3 totals 15 residues. V dropped 6 bases and J dropped 3; count of bases not matched to a gene: 7. CDR3 amino acids: CASSLTGTSYNEQFF. The CDR3 DNA follows: TGCGCCAGCAGTCTTACCGGGACTAGCTACAATGAGCAGTTCTTC.

This clone showed up just a few times. The chain recombines TRBV14 with TRBJ1-1; D remains unclear. This CDR3 has 16 amino acids. Germline lookup yields CDR1 SGHDN and CDR2 FVKESK. The germline V and J ends were trimmed by 6 bases and 1 base, with 18 bases remaining between them. CDR3 loop: CASRGTGSYPNTEAFF. CDR3 nucleotide sequence: TGTGCCAGCAGGGGTACGGGGAGCTACCCGAACACTGAAGCTTTCTTT. The variable domain in full, with the rest retrieved from reference TRBV14 and TRBJ1-1, is EAGVTQFPSHSVIEKGQTVTLRCDPISGHDNLYWYRRVMGKEIKFLLHFVKESKQDESGMPNNRFLAERTGGTYSTLKVQPAELEDSGVYFCASRGTGSYPNTEAFFGQGTRLTVV.

This clone was picked up a small number of times. The chain has TRBV27 and TRBJ1-2; TRBD1 matches at 8 bases. The CDR3 contains 14 residues. Germline assignment: CDR1 MNHEY and CDR2 SMNVEV (reference sequence). Trimming removed 5 bases from V and 5 bases from J; junction bases left unmatched: 7. CDR3 coding DNA: TGTGCCAGCAGTCGGTCGACAGGGGTTTATGGCTACACCTTC. Its protein product is CASSRSTGVYGYTF.

V gene TRBV5-1 combines with J gene TRBJ2-7, with D possibly being TRBD2 (7 bases). Germline-derived CDR1 and CDR2 are SGHRS and YFSETQ. CDR3 length: 15 amino acids. V lost 0 bases and J lost 2, with 12 bases in between. DNA for the CDR3: TGCGCCAGCAGCTTGGCCACGGGGGGCACCTACGAGCAGTACTTC. This sequence encodes CASSLATGGTYEQYF.

A few counts support this clone. The gene calls are TRBV9 and TRBJ2-7; a weak D match, TRBD2 (6 bases). Trimming pared 4 bases from V and 4 bases from J, leaving 15 bases between. Germline loops: CDR1 SGDLS, CDR2 YYNGEE. The CDR3 totals 14 residues. CDR3: CASSLGLARYEQYF. In DNA form, the CDR3 reads TGTGCCAGCAGCCTGGGACTCGCTCGATACGAGCAGTACTTC.

This clone has just a few counts. The chain couples TRBV4-1 to TRBJ2-5, with D perhaps matching TRBD1 or TRBD2 (6 bases each). The V gene lost 5 bases and the J gene lost 2 bases, with 15 bases spanning the gap. The germline gives CDR1 MGHRA, CDR2 YSYEKL. The CDR3 consists of 15 residues. The CDR3: CASSEGGTPQETQYF. The CDR3 bases are TGCGCCAGCAGCGAAGGGGGGACTCCTCAAGAGACCCAGTACTTC.

This chain joins TRBV2 and TRBJ1-2; a weak D match, TRBD1 (6 bases). The germline V gene has CDR1 SNHLY and CDR2 FYNNEI. The V and J ends lost 5 bases and 8 bases respectively, with 15 bases between them. The CDR3 is 13 amino acids. CDR3 coding DNA: TGTGCCAGCAGTACCACAGGGAGGGGGGGCTACACCTTC. As protein: CASSTTGRGGYTF.